This T cell receptor beta chain comes out of a study of tumor and adjacent non-tumor tissue in lung cancer. Study-wide context: Each sample yielded around 4 million productive TCRbeta reads on average. Study-wide findings and caveats: Tumor tissue had significantly higher TCR diversity than normal lung. In normal lung, the top 100 clones were significantly more dominant than in tumor. Tumor TCR diversity, when higher, was linked to shorter survival.

On this clonotype itself: Its antigen is currently unknown. Mismatch with germline at one junction end may stem from a read error.

A modified ARM-PCR protocol with three rounds of nested PCR amplified TCRbeta. Each CDR3 protein is one row after TCRdb ran MiXCR on the multiplex PCR reads. The sample consists of about 93,000 distinct CDR3 sequences, about 67% of them appearing once. No cell sorting was done before RNA was extracted from the tissue. This CDR3 region has 12 residues. The germline CDR1 and CDR2 sequences are MNHNY and SVGAGI (reference sequence). This receptor was identified in a man aged 55-75 years with non-small cell lung cancer. V usage is TRBV6-6 and J usage is TRBJ2-1; perhaps TRBD2 as D (5 bases). The specimen sequenced was lung tumor tissue. The CDR3 sequence is CACSYLANGQFF. The DNA of the CDR3 is TGTGCCTGCAGTTATCTAGCAAATGGGCAGTTCTTC.